The entry that follows covers one T cell receptor beta chain sequence. The germline V gene encodes CDR1 MNHEY and CDR2 SMNVEV (reference sequence). V dropped 4 bases and J dropped 1; count of bases not matched to a gene: 6. The CDR3 spans 16 residues. The data originate from a study of blood T cell repertoires in COVID-19. Original handling: Reference gene primer amplification gave estimated nucleated cell counts. Measured with immunoSEQ multiplex PCR; TCRdb has only the in-frame clones, and not every one. V, J and clone size reflect that table, while D and trimming were determined from the DNA. The sample lists 210,000 or so clones; around nine tenths were seen once.

Sequences were obtained from peripheral blood. The chain joins TRBV27 to TRBJ1-5; 8 positions agree with TRBD1. The sequence derives from a middle-aged man with acute or convalescent COVID-19. Here the CDR3 reads CASSSRQGTSNQPQHF. The CDR3 nucleotides read TGTGCCAGCAGTTCCCGACAGGGGACAAGCAATCAGCCCCAGCATTTT.